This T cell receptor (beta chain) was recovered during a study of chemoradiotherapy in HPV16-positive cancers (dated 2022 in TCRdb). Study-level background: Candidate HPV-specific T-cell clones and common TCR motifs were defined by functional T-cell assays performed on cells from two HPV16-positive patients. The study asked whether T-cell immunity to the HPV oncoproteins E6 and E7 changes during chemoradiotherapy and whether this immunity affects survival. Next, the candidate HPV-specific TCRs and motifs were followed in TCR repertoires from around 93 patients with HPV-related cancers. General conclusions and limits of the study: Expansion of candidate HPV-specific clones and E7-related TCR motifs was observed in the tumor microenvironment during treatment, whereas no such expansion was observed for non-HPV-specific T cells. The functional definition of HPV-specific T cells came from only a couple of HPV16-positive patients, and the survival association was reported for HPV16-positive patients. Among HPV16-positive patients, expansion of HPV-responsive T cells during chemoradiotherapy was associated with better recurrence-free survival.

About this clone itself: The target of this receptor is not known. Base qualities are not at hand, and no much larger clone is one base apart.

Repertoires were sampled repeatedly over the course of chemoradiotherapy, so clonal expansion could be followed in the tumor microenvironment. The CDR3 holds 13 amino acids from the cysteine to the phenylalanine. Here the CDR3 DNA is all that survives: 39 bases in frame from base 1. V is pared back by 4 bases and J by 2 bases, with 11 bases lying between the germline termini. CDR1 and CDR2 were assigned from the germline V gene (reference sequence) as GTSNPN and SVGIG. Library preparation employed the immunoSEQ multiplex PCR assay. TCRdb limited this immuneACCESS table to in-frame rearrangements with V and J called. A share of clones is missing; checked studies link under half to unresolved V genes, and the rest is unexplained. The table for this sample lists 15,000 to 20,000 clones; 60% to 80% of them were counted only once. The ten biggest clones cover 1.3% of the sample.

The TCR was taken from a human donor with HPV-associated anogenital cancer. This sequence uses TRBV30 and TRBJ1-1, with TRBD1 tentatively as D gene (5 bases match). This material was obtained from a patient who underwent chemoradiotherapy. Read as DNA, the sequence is TGTGCCTGGATCCAAACAGGAAACACTGAAGCTTTCTTT. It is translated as CAWIQTGNTEAFF.